Below, 6 T cell receptor beta chains from the same sample are listed, as sequenced in a study of blood T cell repertoires in COVID-19. The table came from immunoSEQ multiplex PCR; TCRdb's copy has only in-frame clones and leaves some out. The table lists 250,000 to 300,000 clones, roughly nine tenths of them singletons. The sequenced material came from PBMCs or T cells enriched from blood (not recorded which). Receptors were obtained from a human donor in a cohort exposed to, infected with or recovered from COVID-19 (not recorded which). The donor label of this sample is uncertain.

The rearrangement links TRBV19 to TRBJ1-2; D call uncertain. With 0 bases removed from V and 8 bases from J, the gap between germline ends came to 10 bases. Germline CDR1 and CDR2: LNHDA and SQIVND (reference sequence). The CDR3 loop spans 13 amino acids. The CDR3 coding sequence is TGTGCCAGTAGTATAGACCCCCTATGGGGCTACACCTTC. Amino acid sequence: CASSIDPLWGYTF.

The CDR3 reads CASSLGQRRNEQFF. The CDR3 coding sequence is TGTGCCAGCAGCTTGGGACAGAGGAGGAATGAGCAGTTCTTC. The J gene is TRBJ2-1, the V gene TRBV6-5; 7 nucleotides line up with TRBD1. V was pared by 6 bases and J by 7 bases, with 9 bases of the junction left unmatched. The CDR3 has 14 residues. Per germline, CDR1 MNHEY and CDR2 SVGAGI.

V usage is TRBV7-9 and J usage is TRBJ1-4; D gene uncertain. Germline CDR1 is SEHNR and CDR2 is FQNEAQ (reference sequence). V lost 3 bases and J 7 bases, leaving 12 bases between the germline ends. The CDR3 has 14 residues. As DNA, the CDR3 is TGTGCCAGCAGCTTGTATGGGAGTGGTGAAAAACTGTTTTTT. Residues: CASSLYGSGEKLFF.

The rearrangement joins TRBV6-1 to TRBJ1-2, with D unclear. Trimming removed 2 bases at V and 3 bases at J, with 7 bases between. The CDR3 has 13 amino acids. Germline values: CDR1 MNHNS, CDR2 SASEGT. The CDR3 bases are TGTGCCAGCAGTGAAATAGCTGACTATGGCTACACCTTC. Translated: CASSEIADYGYTF.

This clone came up a few times. For the CDR3, the DNA is TGTGCCAGCTCCGGGGGGCGCGAAAATCAGCCCCAGCATTTT. Translated, it gives CASSGGRENQPQHF. The J gene is TRBJ1-5, the V gene TRBV6-6; possible D gene TRBD1, 6 bases. Trimming pared 8 bases from V and 4 bases from J, leaving 15 bases between. Looked up from germline, CDR1 is MNHNY and CDR2 is SVGAGI (reference sequence). The CDR3 contains 14 residues.

J is TRBJ2-7 and V is TRBV7-8; 9 positions agree with TRBD2. The germline CDR1 and CDR2 sequences are SGHVS and FQNEAQ. Trimming cost V 4 bases and J 2 bases; bases outside gene matches: 6. The CDR3 length is 15 residues. As DNA, the CDR3 is TGTGCCAGCAGCTCTCCGGGACTAGCTGCCTACGAGCAGTACTTC. Protein product: CASSSPGLAAYEQYF.